These 22 T cell receptor beta chains were sequenced from one sample in a study of blood T cell repertoires in COVID-19. Assay: immunoSEQ multiplex PCR; the TCRdb copy retains only in-frame clones and omits some. The sample includes around 100,000 clones, 70% to 90% of them seen just once. Sequencing used peripheral blood. The receptor source for this set is a man in his forties with acute or convalescent COVID-19.

The chain employs TRBV3-1 (or the pseudogene TRBV3-2) and TRBJ1-1; no clear D gene. Trimming removed 2 bases from V and 1 base from J, with 8 bases in between. CDR1 is LGHDT, CDR2 YNNKEL, per germline (reference sequence). This CDR3 comprises 14 residues. The CDR3 nucleotides are TGTGCCAGCAGCCAATGGGGAGAGAACACTGAAGCTTTCTTT. It encodes CASSQWGENTEAFF.

The V call is TRBV23-1, the J call TRBJ2-1, with 11 bases matching TRBD2. TRBV23-1 is identified as an open reading frame with a role that is uncertain. J lost 3 bases, V lost 3 bases, and 10 bases had no gene match. The CDR3 has 18 residues. The DNA for the CDR3 is TGCGCCAGCAGTCAGGGAGTAGCGGGGGGGACGAACTACAATGAGCAGTTCTTC. It specifies CASSQGVAGGTNYNEQFF.

The V gene is TRBV27, the J gene TRBJ2-1; TRBD1 might be the D (5 bases). V lost 6 bases and J lost 4, with 16 bases in between. The germline V gene encodes CDR1 MNHEY and CDR2 SMNVEV (reference sequence). CDR3 length: 15 amino acids. The CDR3 spells CASRRPGRAYNEQFF. The CDR3 DNA reads TGTGCCAGCAGGCGCCCGGGCAGGGCTTACAATGAGCAGTTCTTC.

This chain uses TRBV19 with TRBJ2-1; no clear D. Germline assignment: CDR1 LNHDA and CDR2 SQIVND (reference sequence). Trimming cost V 1 base and J 0 bases, with 13 bases left between them. CDR3 length: 17 residues. The CDR3 DNA follows: TGTGCCAGTAGTATAGTTTTTACGATCGGCTCCTACAATGAGCAGTTCTTC. It specifies CASSIVFTIGSYNEQFF.

This clone was recorded once. This chain uses TRBV29-1 with TRBJ1-1; possibly TRBD1 for D (5 bases). V lost 4 bases and J lost 11, with 11 bases in between. This CDR3 is built from 10 residues. Germline CDR1 is SQVTM and CDR2 is ANQGSEA. The CDR3 sequence: CSVGPEGAFF. The DNA for the CDR3 is TGCAGCGTTGGACCGGAGGGGGCTTTCTTT.

The chain is built from TRBV18 and TRBJ2-1, with TRBD2 matching 12 bases. V gave up 0 bases and J gave up 12 bases; unmatched junction bases: 6. Germline V lookup: CDR1 KGHSH, CDR2 LQKENI. The CDR3 covers 15 residues. The CDR3 DNA sequence: TGTGCCAGCTCACCACCCGAGACTAGCGGGAGAATGCAGTTCTTC. It is translated as CASSPPETSGRMQFF.

J is TRBJ1-1 and V is TRBV6-5; D unclear. Looked up from germline, CDR1 is MNHEY and CDR2 is SVGAGI. The CDR3 loop spans 13 amino acids. Trimming took 7 bases from V and 4 from J, leaving 13 bases between them. CDR3 bases: TGTGCCAGCAACCCCCTGGCAAGCACTGAAGCTTTCTTT. Protein sequence: CASNPLASTEAFF.

The rearrangement links TRBV6-5 to TRBJ1-5, with 10 positions matching TRBD1. V lost 6 bases to trimming and J lost 7 bases; unmatched junction nucleotides: 9. This CDR3 spans 15 amino acids. Germline lookup yields CDR1 MNHEY and CDR2 SVGAGI. The CDR3 DNA sequence: TGTGCCAGCAGAGAGGGACAGGGGAACGGACAGCCCCAGCATTTT. It is translated as CASREGQGNGQPQHF.

J is TRBJ1-4 and V is TRBV4-2, with 9 positions matching TRBD1. The germline V gene encodes CDR1 LGHNA and CDR2 YNFKEQ. The CDR3 is 18 residues long. J gave up 3 bases and V 1 base, and 9 bases lay outside the gene matches. CDR3 DNA sequence: TGTGCCAGCAGCCAAGGGCGACAGGGGGGGTCGGCTAATGAAAAACTGTTTTTT. Protein: CASSQGRQGGSANEKLFF.

V and J are TRBV11-3 and TRBJ1-1; D perhaps matches TRBD1 (5 bases). CDR3 length equals 17 residues. V was cut by 4 bases and J by 4 bases, with 22 bases left in between. From germline, CDR1 is SGHNT and CDR2 YENEEA. CDR3 in amino acids: CASSCPGRRQTATEAFF. CDR3 DNA sequence: TGTGCCAGCAGCTGCCCAGGGCGGCGGCAAACTGCCACTGAAGCTTTCTTT. Using reference TRBV11-3 and TRBJ1-1 for the parts outside the CDR3, the full variable domain is EAGVVQSPRYKIIEKKQPVAFWCNPISGHNTLYWYLQNLGQGPELLIRYENEEAVDDSQLPKDRFSAERLKGVDSTLKIQPAELGDSAVYLCASSCPGRRQTATEAFFGQGTRLTVV.

J is TRBJ1-6 and V is TRBV10-1; 7 nucleotides agree with TRBD1. The CDR3 length is 13 residues. V shed 6 bases and J 10 bases; nucleotides not matched to a gene: 6. CDR1 WNHNN and CDR2 SYGVQD come from the germline V gene (reference sequence). The DNA of the CDR3 is TGCGCCAGCAGGGACAGGTATCGGTCACCCCTCCACTTT. Translated: CASRDRYRSPLHF.

The chain is built from TRBV4-1 and TRBJ2-2; TRBD1 aligns across 12 bases. This CDR3 region has 15 residues. V gave up 8 bases and J gave up 5 bases; unmatched junction bases: 6. The V gene's germline CDR1 is MGHRA and CDR2 YSYEKL. CDR3 coding DNA: TGCGCCAGCGGGGACAGGGGGCTTTATACCGGGGAGCTGTTTTTT. Translated, it gives CASGDRGLYTGELFF.

This clone was picked up a small number of times. The chain uses TRBV6-6 and TRBJ2-5; possibly TRBD2 for D (5 bases). Deletions cut 5 bases from V and 7 bases from J, with 26 bases between. CDR1 and CDR2 (germline): MNHNY, SVGAGI (reference sequence). This CDR3 has 17 residues. The CDR3, as DNA: TGTGCCAGCAGTCCCCACCGATCAGGACTTGTAGAGGGGACCCAGTACTTC. Its protein is CASSPHRSGLVEGTQYF.

The chain is built from TRBV10-1 and TRBJ2-3, with D tentatively TRBD1 (6 bases). CDR3 length equals 17 residues. From germline, CDR1 is WNHNN and CDR2 SYGVQD (reference sequence). V lost 0 bases and J 1 base, leaving 14 bases between the germline ends. CDR3 bases: TGCGCCAGCAGTGAGTCTGTCGGAGCAGGGGGCACAGATACGCAGTATTTT. This translates into CASSESVGAGGTDTQYF.

The V call is TRBV4-2, the J call TRBJ2-1, with 10 bases lining up with TRBD2. CDR3 length: 16 residues. Per germline, CDR1 LGHNA and CDR2 YNFKEQ. V shed 3 bases and J 4 bases; nucleotides not matched to a gene: 6. The CDR3 DNA reads TGTGCCAGCAGCCACGCCGGGACTAGCGAGTACAATGAGCAGTTCTTC. Amino acids: CASSHAGTSEYNEQFF.

The chain uses TRBV7-2 and TRBJ2-7; TRBD1 might be the D (6 bases). V was clipped by 3 bases and J by 5 bases, with 11 bases between them. Germline V CDR1 and CDR2: SGHTA, FQGNSA. This CDR3 has 13 amino acids. The CDR3 DNA is TGTGCCAGCAGCTTCTCTCAGGGGAACGAGCAGTACTTC. It is translated as CASSFSQGNEQYF.

The rearrangement links TRBV7-3 to TRBJ2-1, with TRBD1 matching 7 bases. The V and J ends lost 5 bases and 8 bases, in that order; junction bases with no gene match: 12. Germline V gene lookup returns CDR1 SGHTA and CDR2 FQGTGA. The CDR3 runs 15 residues. CDR3 amino acids: CASSPEGGPRYEQFF. The DNA for the CDR3 is TGTGCCAGCAGCCCCGAAGGGGGCCCTAGGTATGAGCAGTTCTTC.

This rearrangement joins TRBV15 to TRBJ2-3, with D hard to call. The CDR3 covers 15 residues. Deletions cut 1 base from V and 0 bases from J, with 8 bases between. Per the germline V gene, CDR1 is LNHNV and CDR2 is YYDKDF (reference sequence). The CDR3 sequence: CATSRGVLSTDTQYF. In DNA, the CDR3 is TGTGCCACCAGCAGAGGAGTACTCAGCACAGATACGCAGTATTTT.

The chain employs TRBV11-3 and TRBJ1-1, with 8 bases lining up with TRBD1. There are 13 residues in the CDR3. Losses at the gene ends were 1 base for V and 7 bases for J; bases not matched to a gene: 2. Germline CDR1 reads SGHNT; CDR2 reads YENEEA. CDR3 sequence (DNA): TGTGCCAGCAGCTTAGGGACAGGGAGTGAAGCTTTCTTT. Translating it yields CASSLGTGSEAFF.

V and J are TRBV29-1 and TRBJ1-2, with D unclear. This CDR3 has 11 residues. The V end was cut by 4 bases, the J end by 3 bases, with 6 bases between. Per germline, CDR1 SQVTM and CDR2 ANQGSEA. The CDR3: CSVGADYGYTF. CDR3 nucleotide sequence: TGCAGCGTTGGGGCAGACTATGGCTACACCTTC. Combining the CDR3 with reference TRBV29-1 and TRBJ1-2 gives the whole variable domain SAVISQKPSRDICQRGTSLTIQCQVDSQVTMMFWYRQQPGQSLTLIATANQGSEATYESGFVIDKFPISRPNLTFSTLTVSNMSPEDSSIYLCSVGADYGYTFGSGTRLTVV.

The J gene is TRBJ2-5, the V gene TRBV19, with 9 bases that match TRBD2. The CDR3 has 14 residues. J gave up 5 bases and V 7 bases, and 8 bases lay outside the gene matches. In germline, CDR1 is LNHDA, CDR2 SQIVND (reference sequence). For the CDR3, the DNA is TGTGCCAGTAATGGCGGGGGGGCACGGGAGACCCAGTACTTC. Translated, it gives CASNGGGARETQYF.

V is TRBV5-1 and J is TRBJ2-5, with 10 bases fitting TRBD2. Trimming cost V 4 bases and J 3 bases; bases outside gene matches: 3. The CDR3 totals 14 residues. CDR1 and CDR2 (germline): SGHRS, YFSETQ. The CDR3 DNA is TGCGCCAGCAGCACCGGACTAGCGGAAGAGACCCAGTACTTC. This translates into CASSTGLAEETQYF.